Given below is one T cell receptor beta chain in context. This sample stems from a study of blood T cell repertoires in COVID-19. Study context: T cells, B-cell-depleted T cells, or PBMCs supplied cDNA or gDNA.

CDR1 is LGHDT, CDR2 YNNKEL, per germline (reference sequence). CDR3 length: 14 amino acids. V shed 8 bases, J shed 1 base, and the junction held 3 bases outside the gene matches. Per the authors' pipeline: For nucleated cells, counts were estimated from reference gene primer amplification. Here immunoSEQ multiplex PCR was the method, and the copy in TCRdb shows in-frame clones only, minus some. V, J and clone size reflect that table, while D and trimming were determined from the DNA. The sample records about 160,000 clones, approximately 92% being singletons. Seattle enrolled patients during active infection and tracked them longitudinally.

The rearrangement links TRBV3-1 (or the pseudogene TRBV3-2) to TRBJ2-2, with 8 bases matching TRBD2. This TCR came from a man under 40 with COVID-19, enrolled during active disease. Material: peripheral blood. The CDR3 nucleotides read TGTGCCAGCGATGCGGGGGGGAACACCGGGGAGCTGTTTTTT. Protein sequence: CASDAGGNTGELFF.